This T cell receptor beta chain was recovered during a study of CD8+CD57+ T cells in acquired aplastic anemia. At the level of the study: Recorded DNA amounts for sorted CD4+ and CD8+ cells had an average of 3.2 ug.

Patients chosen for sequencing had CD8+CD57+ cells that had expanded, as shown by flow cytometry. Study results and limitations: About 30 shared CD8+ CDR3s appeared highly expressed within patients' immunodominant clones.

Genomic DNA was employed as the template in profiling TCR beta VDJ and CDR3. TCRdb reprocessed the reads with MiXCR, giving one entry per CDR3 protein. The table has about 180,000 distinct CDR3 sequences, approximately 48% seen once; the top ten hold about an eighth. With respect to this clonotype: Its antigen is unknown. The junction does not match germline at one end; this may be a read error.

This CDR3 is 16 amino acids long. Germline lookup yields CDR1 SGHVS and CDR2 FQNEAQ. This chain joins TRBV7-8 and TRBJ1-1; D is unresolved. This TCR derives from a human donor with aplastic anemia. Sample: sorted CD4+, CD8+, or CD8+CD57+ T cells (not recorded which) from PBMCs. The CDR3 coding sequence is TGCGCCGGCAGCTTGAATAGCGGCCTTAGCAAAGCTGAAGCTTTCTTT. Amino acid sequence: CAGSLNSGLSKAEAFF.